The rows below give T cell receptor beta chains drawn from one sample of a study of blood T cells in healthy people across ages. TCRdb independently ran MiXCR on the 5' RACE reads; one entry per CDR3 protein. The table lists about 800,000 distinct CDR3 sequences, about 25% of them singletons. This sample was also put to use in a study of T cells of mothers and their children.

The sequencing sample was made of blood. Receptors originate from a boy aged 10-17 years in good health. Both conserved end residues are part of each CDR3. D genes are given only for firm matches. Not all rows give a size; the values are once, few, many and, for expanded clones, a class.

NA,TRBJ1-6,TRBV10-3,few,TGTGCCATCGGGGGGGGAGAAAATTCACCCCTCCACTTT,CAIGGGENSPLHF
NA,TRBJ1-1,TRBV5-6,NA,TGTGCCAGCAGCTGTGGGGGCGGGACTGAAGCTTTCTTT,CASSCGGGTEAFF
TRBD2,TRBJ2-5,TRBV28,few,TGTGCCAGCAGTTTATCGTTTACTAGCGGTTGGGAGACCCAGTACTTC,CASSLSFTSGWETQYF
TRBD2,TRBJ2-7,TRBV12-3/TRBV12-4,few,TGTGCCAGCAGTTTTACGATGGGAGCGGGAGGTTCCTCCTACGAGCAGTACTTC,CASSFTMGAGGSSYEQYF
NA,TRBJ2-4,TRBV5-5,few,TGTGCCAGCAGCTTATTTCAGGGGTCGGCCATTCAGTACTTC,CASSLFQGSAIQYF
TRBD1,TRBJ2-6,TRBV6-1,few,TGTGCCAGCAGGACAGGGGGCGCTGGGGCCAACGTCCTGACTTTC,CASRTGGAGANVLTF
NA,TRBJ2-5,TRBV12-3/TRBV12-4,NA,TGTGCCAGCAGTTTGGGAGGAGTCCAAGAGACCCGGTACTTC,CASSLGGVQETRYF
NA,TRBJ2-7,TRBV6-1,few,TGTGCCAGCAGCGTGACGGGGATTGCCTACGAGCAGTACTTC,CASSVTGIAYEQYF
NA,TRBJ1-1,TRBV2,NA,TGTGCCAGCCAAGGCCCGGGATCCTCCTTTAGGTTCACTGAAGCTTTCTTT,CASQGPGSSFRFTEAFF
NA,TRBJ1-1,TRBV25-1,NA,TGTGCCAGCAGTGCGGCAGCGGGAACAAGTGAAGCTTTCTTT,CASSAAAGTSEAFF
TRBD2,TRBJ2-7,TRBV7-2,NA,TGTGCCAGCAGCTTAGCGGCTAGCGGATACTACGAGCAGTACTTC,CASSLAASGYYEQYF
TRBD1,TRBJ2-3,TRBV7-6,NA,TGTGCCAGCAGCTTAGAGGGGCCAGGGGGTCGGAAGGGAGATACGCAGTATTTT,CASSLEGPGGRKGDTQYF
NA,TRBJ2-7,TRBV7-9,NA,TGTGCCAGCAGCCCCCGGACAGTCCGCTCCTACGAGCAGTACTTC,CASSPRTVRSYEQYF
NA,TRBJ1-6,TRBV9,NA,TGTGCCAGCAAGGTCGGAGACAGCTATAATTCACCCCTCCACTTT,CASKVGDSYNSPLHF
NA,TRBJ2-5,TRBV24-1,few,TGTGCCACCAGTGATTATCAAGGGGCACAAGAGACCCAGTACTTC,CATSDYQGAQETQYF
NA,TRBJ1-5,TRBV2,NA,TGTGCCAGCAGCGTGAGAGGGGGTGATCAGCCCCAGCATTTT,CASSVRGGDQPQHF
NA,TRBJ2-4,TRBV20-1,NA,TGCAGTGCTAGGGACCGGGTTTACGTTCAGTACTTC,CSARDRVYVQYF
TRBD1,TRBJ1-6,TRBV11-2,NA,TGTGCCAGCAGCCCATTAACAGGGGGCGCGTCACCCCTCCACTTT,CASSPLTGGASPLHF
NA,TRBJ1-2,TRBV21-1,NA,TGTACCAGCAGCAAAGGACCGGCTCGGGCGGGGAGCTATGGCTACACCTTC,CTSSKGPARAGSYGYTF
TRBD1,TRBJ2-5,TRBV5-1,once,TGCGCCAGCAGAACCGGGACAGGGACGGAGACCCAGTACTTC,CASRTGTGTETQYF
NA,TRBJ2-7,TRBV5-1,NA,TGCGCCAGCAGCTTGGATCCGGGATACTACGAGCAGTACTTC,CASSLDPGYYEQYF
TRBD2,TRBJ2-7,TRBV20-1,few,TGCAGTGTACAGCGGGGGGCCTCCTACGAGCAGTACTTC,CSVQRGASYEQYF
TRBD1,TRBJ1-2,TRBV12-3/TRBV12-4,NA,TGTGCCAGCAGGGACAGGGAAAACTATGGCTACACCTTC,CASRDRENYGYTF
TRBD1,TRBJ1-5,TRBV29-1,few,TGCAGCGTGTTGACAGGGGGTGGCAATCAGCCCCAGCATTTT,CSVLTGGGNQPQHF
TRBD1,TRBJ2-1,TRBV2,NA,TGTGCCAGCAGCGGGACAGTGGGGAATGAGCAGTCCTTC,CASSGTVGNEQSF
NA,TRBJ2-3,TRBV24-1,few,TGTGCCACCAGTGATGCCGGACAGAAAGCAGATACGCAGTATTTT,CATSDAGQKADTQYF
NA,TRBJ2-5,TRBV7-6,NA,TGTGCCAGCAGCCCCGAAGGCTACGAGCAGTGCTTC,CASSPEGYEQCF
NA,TRBJ1-3,TRBV28,NA,TGTGCCAGCTCCTTAAGTGTTCTCTCTGGAAACACCATATATTTT,CASSLSVLSGNTIYF
NA,TRBJ1-1,TRBV5-1,few,TGCGCCAGCAGCTTGGAGGAGTCCGACAGCCCGTACTTTTCGGACACTGAAGCTTTCTTT,CASSLEESDSPYFSDTEAFF
NA,TRBJ1-3,TRBV3-1,NA,TGTGCCAGCAGCCATTCGGACCAATCGTCGGGAAACACCATATATTTT,CASSHSDQSSGNTIYF
TRBD2,TRBJ2-5,TRBV5-1,NA,TGCGCCAGCAGCTCGGCTAGCGGGGGAGAGACCCAGTACTTC,CASSSASGGETQYF
NA,TRBJ2-7,TRBV7-2,few,TGTGCCAGCAGCGGGGGGGGCAGCTCCTACGAGCAGTACTTC,CASSGGGSSYEQYF
NA,TRBJ2-5,TRBV29-1,few,TGCAGCGTCTCGTCGTCCGTCGGAGAGACCCAGTACTTC,CSVSSSVGETQYF
NA,TRBJ1-5,TRBV7-2,few,TGTGCCAGCAGCTTACTTCCAATGAGCAATCAGCCCCAGCATTTT,CASSLLPMSNQPQHF
TRBD2,TRBJ2-5,TRBV5-1,NA,TGCGCCAGCAGCTTCGAAACTAGCGGCCAAGAGACCCAGTACTTC,CASSFETSGQETQYF
NA,TRBJ2-7,TRBV14,NA,TGTGCCAGCAGCCAAGGTTGGCAGAGCTACGAGCAGTACTTC,CASSQGWQSYEQYF
NA,TRBJ2-7,TRBV29-1,NA,TGCAGCGTTGACTCTAGCAGGACCTCCTACGAGCAGTACTTC,CSVDSSRTSYEQYF
TRBD1,TRBJ2-1,TRBV4-3,NA,TGCGCCAGCAGCCAGACAGGGGGCCACAATGAGCAGTTCTTC,CASSQTGGHNEQFF